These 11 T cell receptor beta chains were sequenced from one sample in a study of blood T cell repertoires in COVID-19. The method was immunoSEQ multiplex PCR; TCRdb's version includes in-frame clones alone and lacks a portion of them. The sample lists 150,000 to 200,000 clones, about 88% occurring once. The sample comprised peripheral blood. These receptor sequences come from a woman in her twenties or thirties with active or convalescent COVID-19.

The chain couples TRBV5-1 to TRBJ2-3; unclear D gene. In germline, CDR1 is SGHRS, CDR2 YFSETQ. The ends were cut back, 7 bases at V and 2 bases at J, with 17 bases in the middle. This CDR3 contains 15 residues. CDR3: CASSTVGTVTDTQYF. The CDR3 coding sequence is TGCGCCAGCTCAACGGTGGGCACGGTCACAGATACGCAGTATTTT.

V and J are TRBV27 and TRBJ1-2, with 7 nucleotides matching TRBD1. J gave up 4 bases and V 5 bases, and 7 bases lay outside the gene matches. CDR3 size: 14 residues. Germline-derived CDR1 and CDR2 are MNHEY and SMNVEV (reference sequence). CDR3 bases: TGTGCCAGCAGTCCAGGACAGGTGGGCTATGGCTACACCTTC. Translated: CASSPGQVGYGYTF.

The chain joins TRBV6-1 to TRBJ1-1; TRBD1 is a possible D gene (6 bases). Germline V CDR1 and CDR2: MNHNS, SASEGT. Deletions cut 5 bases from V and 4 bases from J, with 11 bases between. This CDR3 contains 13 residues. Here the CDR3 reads CASSLGHGTEAFF. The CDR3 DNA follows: TGTGCCAGCAGTTTGGGACACGGCACTGAAGCTTTCTTT.

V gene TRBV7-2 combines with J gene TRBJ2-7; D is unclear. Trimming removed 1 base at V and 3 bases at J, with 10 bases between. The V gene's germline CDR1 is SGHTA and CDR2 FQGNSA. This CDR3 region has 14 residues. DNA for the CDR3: TGTGCCAGCAGCTTAGATGGTGTAGTCTACGAGCAGTACTTC. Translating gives CASSLDGVVYEQYF.

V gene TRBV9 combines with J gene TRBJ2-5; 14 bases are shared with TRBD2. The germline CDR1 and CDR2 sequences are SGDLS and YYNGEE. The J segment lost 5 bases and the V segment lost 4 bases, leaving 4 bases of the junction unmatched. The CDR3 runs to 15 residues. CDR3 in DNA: TGTGCCAGCAGCCCCCGGACTAGCGGGGGGGAGACCCAGTACTTC. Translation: CASSPRTSGGETQYF.

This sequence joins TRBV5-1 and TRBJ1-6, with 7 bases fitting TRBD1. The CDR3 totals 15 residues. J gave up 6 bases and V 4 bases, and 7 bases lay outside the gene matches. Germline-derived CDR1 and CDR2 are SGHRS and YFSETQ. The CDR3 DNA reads TGCGCCAGCAGCACCAGACAGGGTTCTAATTCACCCCTCCACTTT. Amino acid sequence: CASSTRQGSNSPLHF.

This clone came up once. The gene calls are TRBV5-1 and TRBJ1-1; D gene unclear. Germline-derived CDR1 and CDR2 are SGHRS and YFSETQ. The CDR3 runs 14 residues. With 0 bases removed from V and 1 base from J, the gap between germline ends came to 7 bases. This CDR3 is CASSLGYGNTEAFF. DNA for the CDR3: TGCGCCAGCAGCTTGGGGTACGGGAACACTGAAGCTTTCTTT.

CDR3 residues: CASSPTGVPEQFF. CDR3 in DNA: TGTGCCAGCTCACCCACAGGGGTCCCTGAGCAGTTCTTC. The V gene is TRBV18, the J gene TRBJ2-1, with 7 bases identical to TRBD1. This CDR3 has 13 amino acids. Germline assignment: CDR1 KGHSH and CDR2 LQKENI. J gave up 9 bases and V 3 bases, and 5 bases lay outside the gene matches. Using reference TRBV18 and TRBJ2-1 for the parts outside the CDR3, the full variable domain is NAGVMQNPRHLVRRRGQEARLRCSPMKGHSHVYWYRQLPEEGLKFMVYLQKENIIDESGMPKERFSAEFPKEGPSILRIQQVVRGDSAAYFCASSPTGVPEQFFGPGTRLTVL.

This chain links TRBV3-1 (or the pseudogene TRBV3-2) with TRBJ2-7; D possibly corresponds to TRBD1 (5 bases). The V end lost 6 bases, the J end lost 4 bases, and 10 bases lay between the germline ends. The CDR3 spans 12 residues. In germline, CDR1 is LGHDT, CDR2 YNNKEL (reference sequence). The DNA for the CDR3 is TGTGCCAGCAGTGGTCAGGGTTACGAGCAGTACTTC. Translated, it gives CASSGQGYEQYF.

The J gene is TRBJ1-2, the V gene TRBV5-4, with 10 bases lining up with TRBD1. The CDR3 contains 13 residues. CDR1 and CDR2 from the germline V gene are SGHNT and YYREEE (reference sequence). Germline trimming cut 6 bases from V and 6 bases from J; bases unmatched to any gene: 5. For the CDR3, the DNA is TGTGCCAGCACCGGGGACAGGGGAGATGGCTACACCTTC. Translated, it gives CASTGDRGDGYTF.

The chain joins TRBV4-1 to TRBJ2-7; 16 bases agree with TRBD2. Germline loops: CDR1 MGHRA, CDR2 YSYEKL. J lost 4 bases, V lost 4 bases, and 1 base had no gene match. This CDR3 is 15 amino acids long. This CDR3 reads CASSPGLAGGYEQYF. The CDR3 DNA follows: TGCGCCAGCAGCCCGGGACTAGCGGGAGGGTACGAGCAGTACTTC.